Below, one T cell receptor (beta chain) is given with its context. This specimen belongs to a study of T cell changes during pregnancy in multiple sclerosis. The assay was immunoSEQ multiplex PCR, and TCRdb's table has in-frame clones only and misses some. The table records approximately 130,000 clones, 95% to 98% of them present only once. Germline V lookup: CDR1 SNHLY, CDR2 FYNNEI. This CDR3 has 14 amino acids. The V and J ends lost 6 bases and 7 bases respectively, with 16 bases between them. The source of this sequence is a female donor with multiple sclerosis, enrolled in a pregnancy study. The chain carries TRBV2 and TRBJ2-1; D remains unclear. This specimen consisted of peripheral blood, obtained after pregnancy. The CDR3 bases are TGTGCCAGCAGCGTCTCGTCCCTTCGGAATGAGCAGTTCTTC. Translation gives CASSVSSLRNEQFF. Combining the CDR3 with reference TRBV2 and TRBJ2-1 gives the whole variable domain EPEVTQTPSHQVTQMGQEVILRCVPISNHLYFYWYRQILGQKVEFLVSFYNNEISEKSEIFDDQFSVERPDGSNFTLKIRSTKLEDSAMYFCASSVSSLRNEQFFGPGTRLTVL.